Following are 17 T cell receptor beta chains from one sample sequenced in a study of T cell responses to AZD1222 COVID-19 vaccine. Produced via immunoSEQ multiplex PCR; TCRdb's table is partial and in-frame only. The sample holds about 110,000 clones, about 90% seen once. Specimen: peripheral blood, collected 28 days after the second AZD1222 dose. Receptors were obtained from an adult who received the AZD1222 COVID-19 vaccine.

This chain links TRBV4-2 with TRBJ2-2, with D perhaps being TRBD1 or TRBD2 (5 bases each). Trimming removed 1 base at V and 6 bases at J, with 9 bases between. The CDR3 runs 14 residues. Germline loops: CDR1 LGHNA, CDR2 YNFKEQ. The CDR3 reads CASSQGGTPGELFF. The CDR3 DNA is TGTGCCAGCAGCCAAGGGGGGACGCCCGGGGAGCTGTTTTTT.

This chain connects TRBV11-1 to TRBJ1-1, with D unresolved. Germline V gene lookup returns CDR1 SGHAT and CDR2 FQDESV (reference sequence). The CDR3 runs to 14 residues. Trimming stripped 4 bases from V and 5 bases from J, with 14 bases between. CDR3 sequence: CASSSIGVRTEAFF. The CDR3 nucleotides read TGTGCCAGCAGCTCGATCGGCGTTAGAACTGAAGCTTTCTTT.

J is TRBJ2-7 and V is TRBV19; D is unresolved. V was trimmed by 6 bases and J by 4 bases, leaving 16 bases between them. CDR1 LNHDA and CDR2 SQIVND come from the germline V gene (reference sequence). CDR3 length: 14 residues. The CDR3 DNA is TGTGCCAGTAGCCCTGCCGGCAGGATATACGAGCAGTACTTC. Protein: CASSPAGRIYEQYF.

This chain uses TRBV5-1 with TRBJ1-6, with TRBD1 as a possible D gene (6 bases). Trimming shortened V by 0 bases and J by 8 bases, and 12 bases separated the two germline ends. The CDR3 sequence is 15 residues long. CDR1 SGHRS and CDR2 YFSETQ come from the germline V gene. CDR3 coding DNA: TGCGCCAGCAGCTTGGAGGGCTCAGGGGATTCACCCCTCCACTTT. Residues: CASSLEGSGDSPLHF.

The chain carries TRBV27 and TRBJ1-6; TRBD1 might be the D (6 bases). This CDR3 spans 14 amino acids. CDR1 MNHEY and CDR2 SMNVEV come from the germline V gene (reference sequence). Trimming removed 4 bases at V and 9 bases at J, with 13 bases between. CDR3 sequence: CASSSQGHTSPLHF. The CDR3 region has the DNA TGTGCCAGCAGTTCCCAGGGGCATACTTCACCCCTCCACTTT.

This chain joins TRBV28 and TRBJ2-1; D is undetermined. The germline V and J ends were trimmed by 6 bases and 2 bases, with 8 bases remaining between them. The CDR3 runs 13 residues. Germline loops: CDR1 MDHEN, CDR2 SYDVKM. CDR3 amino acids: CASSPPPYNEQFF. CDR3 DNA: TGTGCCAGCAGCCCCCCTCCCTACAATGAGCAGTTCTTC.

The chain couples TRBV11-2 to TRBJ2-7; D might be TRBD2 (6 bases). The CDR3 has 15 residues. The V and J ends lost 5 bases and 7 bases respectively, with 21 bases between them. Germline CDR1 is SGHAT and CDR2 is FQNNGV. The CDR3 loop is CASSITAGTPEEQYF. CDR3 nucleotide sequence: TGTGCCAGCAGCATCACGGCCGGGACTCCTGAAGAGCAGTACTTC. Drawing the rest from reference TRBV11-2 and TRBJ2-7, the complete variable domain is EAGVAQSPRYKIIEKRQSVAFWCNPISGHATLYWYQQILGQGPKLLIQFQNNGVVDDSQLPKDRFSAERLKGVDSTLKIQPAKLEDSAVYLCASSITAGTPEEQYFGPGTRLTVT.

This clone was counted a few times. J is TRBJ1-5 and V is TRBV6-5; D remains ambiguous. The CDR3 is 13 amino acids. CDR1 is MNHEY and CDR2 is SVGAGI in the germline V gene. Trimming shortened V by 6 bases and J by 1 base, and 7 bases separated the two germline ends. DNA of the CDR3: TGTGCCAGCAGCGCGGACAGCAATCAGCCCCAGCATTTT. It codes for CASSADSNQPQHF.

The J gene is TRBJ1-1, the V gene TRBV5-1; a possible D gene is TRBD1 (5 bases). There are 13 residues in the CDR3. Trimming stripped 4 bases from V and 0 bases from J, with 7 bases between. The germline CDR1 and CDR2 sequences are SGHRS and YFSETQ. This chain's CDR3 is CASSVDMNTEAFF. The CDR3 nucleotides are TGCGCCAGCAGCGTGGACATGAACACTGAAGCTTTCTTT.

For the CDR3, the DNA is TGTGCCAGCAGCAAACCGAACAGGGGGTCAGTCGGGGAGCTGTTTTTT. Translated: CASSKPNRGSVGELFF. The chain joins TRBV21-1 to TRBJ2-2; TRBD1 reflects the table's D call only, with no check against the DNA. TRBV21-1 has pseudogene status. CDR3 length: 16 residues.

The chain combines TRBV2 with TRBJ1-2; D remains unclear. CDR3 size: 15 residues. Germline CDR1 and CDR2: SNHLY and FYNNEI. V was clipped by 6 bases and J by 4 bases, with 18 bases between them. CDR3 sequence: CASRGSFLEGYGYTF. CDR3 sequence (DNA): TGTGCCAGCAGAGGAAGCTTTCTAGAAGGCTATGGCTACACCTTC.

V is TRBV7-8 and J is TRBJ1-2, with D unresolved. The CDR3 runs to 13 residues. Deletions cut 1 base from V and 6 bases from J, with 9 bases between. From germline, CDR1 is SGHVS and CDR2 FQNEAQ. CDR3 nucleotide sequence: TGTGCCAGCAGCTTAGTGGAGAGGAATGGCTACACCTTC. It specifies CASSLVERNGYTF.

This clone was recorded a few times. The CDR3 sequence is CASSIGPTGRSSYNSPLHF. The CDR3, as DNA: TGTGCCAGTAGTATAGGGCCCACAGGCCGGAGCTCCTATAATTCACCCCTCCACTTT. V is TRBV19 and J is TRBJ1-6; perhaps TRBD1 as D (5 bases). The CDR3 consists of 19 residues. Trimming removed 1 base from V and 0 bases from J, with 16 bases in between. Per germline, CDR1 LNHDA and CDR2 SQIVND (reference sequence).

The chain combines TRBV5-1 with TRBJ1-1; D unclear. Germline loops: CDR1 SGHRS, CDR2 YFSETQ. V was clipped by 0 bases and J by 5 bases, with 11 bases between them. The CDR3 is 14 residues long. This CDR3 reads CASSLGPERTEAFF. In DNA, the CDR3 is TGCGCCAGCAGCTTGGGTCCGGAGAGGACTGAAGCTTTCTTT.

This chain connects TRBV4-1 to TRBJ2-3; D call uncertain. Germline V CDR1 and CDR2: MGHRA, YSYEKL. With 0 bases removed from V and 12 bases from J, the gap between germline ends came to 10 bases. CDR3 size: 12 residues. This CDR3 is CASSQDPATQYF. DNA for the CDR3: TGCGCCAGCAGCCAAGACCCCGCGACTCAGTATTTT.

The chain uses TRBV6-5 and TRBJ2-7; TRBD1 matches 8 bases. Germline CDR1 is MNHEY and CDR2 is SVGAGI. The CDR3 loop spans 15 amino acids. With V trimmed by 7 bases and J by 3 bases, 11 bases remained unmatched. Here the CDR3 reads CASTNQGQGLYEQYF. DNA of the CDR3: TGTGCCAGCACCAACCAAGGACAGGGCCTCTACGAGCAGTACTTC.

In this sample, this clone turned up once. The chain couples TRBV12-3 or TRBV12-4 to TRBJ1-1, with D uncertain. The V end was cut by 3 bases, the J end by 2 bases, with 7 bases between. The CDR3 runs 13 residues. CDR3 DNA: TGTGCCAGCAGTTTCGGCCCAAACACTGAAGCTTTCTTT. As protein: CASSFGPNTEAFF.